Each of the 15 T cell receptor beta chains below was sequenced from the same sample in a study of cytomegalovirus exposure and HLA in healthy donors. The study ran its PCR with 60 Vbeta and 13 Jbeta primers. Profiling relied on immunoSEQ multiplex PCR, and the TCRdb table lists in-frame clones only, not all of them. The table includes roughly 100,000 clones, more than 75% detected once. The specimen sequenced was PBMCs. The receptor set was obtained from a woman in her sixties in good health and CMV-seronegative.

This chain links TRBV18 with TRBJ1-1; the D gene is possibly TRBD1 (6 bases). Germline V gene lookup returns CDR1 KGHSH and CDR2 LQKENI. The CDR3 consists of 15 residues. Trimming stripped 6 bases from V and 6 bases from J, with 20 bases between. CDR3 sequence reads: CASSRSGGHRPEAFF. The CDR3 nucleotides are TGTGCCAGCTCCAGATCGGGGGGGCACCGACCTGAAGCTTTCTTT.

The J gene is TRBJ1-1, the V gene TRBV9; D possibly corresponds to TRBD1 (5 bases). Per the germline V gene, CDR1 is SGDLS and CDR2 is YYNGEE. The CDR3 runs to 13 residues. Trimming removed 1 base from V and 1 base from J, with 5 bases in between. The CDR3 is CASSVQGNTEAFF. CDR3 DNA sequence: TGTGCCAGCAGCGTACAGGGGAACACTGAAGCTTTCTTT.

The V and J genes are TRBV29-1 and TRBJ2-2, with D possibly TRBD2 on 7 matching bases. The germline gives CDR1 SQVTM, CDR2 ANQGSEA. Trimming took 3 bases from V and 7 from J, leaving 15 bases between them. This CDR3 has 14 amino acids. CDR3 amino acids: CSVEGTGRDGELFF. CDR3 nucleotide sequence: TGCAGCGTTGAGGGAACAGGGAGGGACGGGGAGCTGTTTTTT.

V gene TRBV7-2 combines with J gene TRBJ1-5, with D possibly TRBD1 on 5 matching bases. V lost 1 base and J lost 5, with 12 bases in between. The germline gives CDR1 SGHTA, CDR2 FQGNSA. The CDR3 is made up of 15 amino acids. The CDR3 bases are TGTGCCAGCAGCTTAGTATGGCAGGGCCATCAGCCCCAGCATTTT. This sequence encodes CASSLVWQGHQPQHF.

This clone was seen a few times. The CDR3 protein is CASSQQSSSTDTQYF. CDR3 nucleotide sequence: TGTGCCAGCAGCCAACAGAGTTCTAGCACAGATACGCAGTATTTT. V gene TRBV28 combines with J gene TRBJ2-3; D is uncertain. Germline CDR1 and CDR2: MDHEN and SYDVKM. This CDR3 spans 15 amino acids. Trimming took off 6 bases at V and 0 bases at J, with 13 bases between the two ends.

This clone was picked up one time. The V gene is TRBV5-6, the J gene TRBJ1-2, with D perhaps matching TRBD1 (5 bases). This CDR3 spans 15 amino acids. Germline loops: CDR1 SGHDT, CDR2 YYEEEE. The germline V and J ends were trimmed by 2 bases and 6 bases, with 17 bases remaining between them. The CDR3 sequence: CASSLPSGGGDGYTF. In DNA, the CDR3 is TGTGCCAGCAGCTTACCGTCTGGGGGAGGGGATGGCTACACCTTC. The whole variable domain, filled in from reference TRBV5-6 and TRBJ1-2, reads DAGVTQSPTHLIKTRGQQVTLRCSPKSGHDTVSWYQQALGQGPQFIFQYYEEEERQRGNFPDRFSGHQFPNYSSELNVNALLLGDSALYLCASSLPSGGGDGYTFGSGTRLTVV.

This clone has a single count. The chain joins TRBV5-1 to TRBJ2-7; 8 bases agree with TRBD1. Trimming took 3 bases from V and 3 from J; bases not matched to a gene: 5. CDR3 length: 14 amino acids. In germline, CDR1 is SGHRS, CDR2 YFSETQ. CDR3 residues: CASSSGQAIYEQYF. The CDR3 DNA sequence: TGCGCCAGCAGCTCGGGACAGGCTATCTACGAGCAGTACTTC.

This chain links TRBV30 with TRBJ1-1; no definite D call. The ends were cut back, 1 base at V and 11 bases at J, with 17 bases in the middle. This CDR3 is built from 13 residues. CDR1 is GTSNPN, CDR2 SVGIG, per germline (reference sequence). The CDR3 protein is CAWSDGVGMKAFF. CDR3 nucleotide sequence: TGTGCCTGGAGTGACGGGGTAGGGATGAAGGCTTTCTTT.

This sequence joins TRBV28 and TRBJ1-2; D is unclear. V was cut by 10 bases and J by 5 bases, with 17 bases left in between. Germline CDR1 is MDHEN and CDR2 is SYDVKM. The CDR3 is 13 residues long. This chain's CDR3 is CATYAGTLYGYTF. The CDR3 bases are TGTGCCACCTACGCGGGAACCTTATATGGCTACACCTTC.

The chain recombines TRBV7-9 with TRBJ1-4; 9 nucleotides agree with TRBD1. CDR1 is SEHNR, CDR2 FQNEAQ, per germline (reference sequence). V lost 5 bases, J lost 7 bases, and 5 bases stayed unmatched. The CDR3 consists of 14 residues. Here the CDR3 reads CASSQWDRAEKLFF. CDR3 sequence (DNA): TGTGCCAGCAGCCAGTGGGACAGGGCTGAAAAACTGTTTTTT.

The chain is built from TRBV18 and TRBJ1-3; D gene ambiguous. V was trimmed by 3 bases and J by 2 bases, leaving 11 bases between them. Germline V gene sequence: CDR1 KGHSH, CDR2 LQKENI. The CDR3 runs 15 residues. The CDR3 DNA sequence: TGTGCCAGCTCACCCCGGGTCCCTCCTGGAAACACCATATATTTT. Residues: CASSPRVPPGNTIYF.

This chain joins TRBV7-2 and TRBJ2-2; TRBD2 is a possible D gene (5 bases). Germline CDR1 and CDR2: SGHTA and FQGNSA. This CDR3 comprises 16 residues. V was pared by 5 bases and J by 0 bases, with 13 bases between. CDR3 amino acids: CASSPSSGTNTGELFF. CDR3 nucleotide sequence: TGTGCCAGCAGCCCCAGCTCCGGGACGAACACCGGGGAGCTGTTTTTT.

This clone was detected a few times. V gene TRBV6-5 combines with J gene TRBJ1-2, with D unclear. CDR1 is MNHEY, CDR2 SVGAGI, per germline. V was clipped by 9 bases and J by 2 bases, with 10 bases between them. This CDR3 comprises 12 residues. The CDR3 loop reads CASSGRNYGYTF. CDR3 DNA sequence: TGTGCCAGTAGTGGCAGAAACTATGGCTACACCTTC.

The V gene is TRBV5-1, the J gene TRBJ2-7, with D possibly being TRBD2 (7 bases). Between the trimmed V and J ends, which lost 2 bases and 2 bases, there was a span of 17 bases. Germline CDR1 reads SGHRS; CDR2 reads YFSETQ. This CDR3 spans 16 amino acids. CDR3 in amino acids: CASSLLPGGPTYEQYF. The DNA of the CDR3 is TGCGCCAGCAGCTTACTACCCGGGGGGCCCACCTACGAGCAGTACTTC. Drawing the rest from reference TRBV5-1 and TRBJ2-7, the complete variable domain is KAGVTQTPRYLIKTRGQQVTLSCSPISGHRSVSWYQQTPGQGLQFLFEYFSETQRNKGNFPGRFSGRQFSNSRSEMNVSTLELGDSALYLCASSLLPGGPTYEQYFGPGTRLTVT.

This clone has just a few counts. The chain couples TRBV5-8 to TRBJ1-5; D perhaps matches TRBD1 (5 bases). CDR3 length equals 14 residues. The V and J ends lost 4 bases and 4 bases respectively, with 12 bases between them. Germline CDR1 is SGHTS and CDR2 is YDEGEE. The CDR3, as DNA: TGTGCCAGCAGCGCCGCGGGACGAAATCAGCCCCAGCATTTT. Protein product: CASSAAGRNQPQHF. Variable domain in full (rest from reference TRBV5-8 and TRBJ1-5): EAGVTQSPTHLIKTRGQQATLRCSPISGHTSVYWYQQALGLGLQFLLWYDEGEERNRGNFPPRFSGRQFPNYSSELNVNALELEDSALYLCASSAAGRNQPQHFGDGTRLSIL.